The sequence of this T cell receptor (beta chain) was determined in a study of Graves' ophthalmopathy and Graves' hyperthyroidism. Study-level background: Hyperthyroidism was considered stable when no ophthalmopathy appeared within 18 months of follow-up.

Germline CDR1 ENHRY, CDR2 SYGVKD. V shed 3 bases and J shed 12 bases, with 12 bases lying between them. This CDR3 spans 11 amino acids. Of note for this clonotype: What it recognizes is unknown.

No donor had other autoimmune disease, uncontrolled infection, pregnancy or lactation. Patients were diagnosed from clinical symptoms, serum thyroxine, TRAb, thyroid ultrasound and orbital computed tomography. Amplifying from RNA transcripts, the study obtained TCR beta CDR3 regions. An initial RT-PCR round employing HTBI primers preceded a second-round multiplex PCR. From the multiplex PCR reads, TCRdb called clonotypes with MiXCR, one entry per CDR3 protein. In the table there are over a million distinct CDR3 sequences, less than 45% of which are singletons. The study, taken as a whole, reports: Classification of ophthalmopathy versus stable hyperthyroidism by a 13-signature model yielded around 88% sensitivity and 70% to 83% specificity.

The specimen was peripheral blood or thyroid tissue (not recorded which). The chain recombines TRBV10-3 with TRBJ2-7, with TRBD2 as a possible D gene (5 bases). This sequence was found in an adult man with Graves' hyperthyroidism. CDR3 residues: CAISEGSRGYF. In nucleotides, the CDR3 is TGTGCCATCAGTGAAGGGTCCCGGGGGTACTTC.